This T cell receptor beta chain was identified in a study of shared clonotypes between healthy human individuals. Data came from immunoSEQ multiplex PCR; TCRdb stores just in-frame clones and leaves some out. This sample has more than 500,000 clones; approximately 95% occur once, and the top ten carry over 0.1%. Positive CCR7 selection of CD45RO-negative cells yielded the naive CD8 cells, and terminally differentiated effector memory CD45RA+ cells were excluded. Germline loops: CDR1 LNHDA, CDR2 SQIVND (reference sequence). Trimming took off 3 bases at V and 0 bases at J, with 5 bases between the two ends. The CDR3 spans 13 residues.

The chain uses TRBV19 and TRBJ1-1, with D uncertain. The sample consisted of naive CD8+ T cells sorted from blood. This clonotype was sampled from a woman in her thirties in good health. CDR3 residues: CASSMAVNTEAFF. Written as DNA, the CDR3 is TGTGCCAGTAGTATGGCGGTGAACACTGAAGCTTTCTTT. Full variable domain (rest looked up from reference TRBV19 and TRBJ1-1): DGGITQSPKYLFRKEGQNVTLSCEQNLNHDAMYWYRQDPGQGLRLIYYSQIVNDFQKGDIAEGYSVSREKKESFPLTVTSAQKNPTAFYLCASSMAVNTEAFFGQGTRLTVV.